This note documents a single T cell receptor (beta chain) sequence. Its specificity is unknown. The data were obtained in a study of T cell responses to AZD1222 COVID-19 vaccine. This CDR3 spans 17 amino acids. The J segment lost 4 bases and the V segment lost 0 bases, leaving 9 bases of the junction unmatched. This table comes from immunoSEQ multiplex PCR, and its TCRdb copy is limited to in-frame clones, with some not included. The sample includes 100,000 to 120,000 clones, about four fifths of them seen just once. Notes on the study in general: Unmutated regions of variants are reportedly targeted by nearly half of spike-specific TCRs. Spike-specific TCR depth and breadth grew after two AZD1222 doses.

The chain carries TRBV23-1 and TRBJ2-7, with TRBD1 matching 10 bases. TRBV23-1 is given ORF status, its function remaining uncertain. The source of this sequence is an adult in good health. The material was peripheral blood, obtained on day 0 of AZD1222 vaccination. The CDR3 spells CASSQSTPGQGDYEQYF. The DNA of the CDR3 is TGCGCCAGCAGTCAATCGACCCCTGGACAGGGGGATTACGAGCAGTACTTC.